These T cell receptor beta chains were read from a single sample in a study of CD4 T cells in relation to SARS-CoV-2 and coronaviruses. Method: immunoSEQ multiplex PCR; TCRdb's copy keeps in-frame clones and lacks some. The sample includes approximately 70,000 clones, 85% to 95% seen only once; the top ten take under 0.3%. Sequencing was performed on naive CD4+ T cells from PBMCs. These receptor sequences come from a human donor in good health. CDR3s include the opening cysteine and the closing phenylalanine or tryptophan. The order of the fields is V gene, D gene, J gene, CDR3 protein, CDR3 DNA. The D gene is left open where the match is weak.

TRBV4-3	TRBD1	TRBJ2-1	CASSQVWTRDSLGNEQFF	TGCGCCAGCAGCCAAGTCTGGACGAGGGACAGTCTGGGCAATGAGCAGTTCTTC
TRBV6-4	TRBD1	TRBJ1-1	CASSENRDSEAFF	TGTGCCAGCTCCGAAAACCGGGACAGTGAAGCTTTCTTT
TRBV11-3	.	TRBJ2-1	CASSNRRGPRDEQFF	TGTGCCAGCAGCAATCGCCGTGGGCCCCGGGATGAGCAGTTCTTC
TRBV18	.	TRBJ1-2	CASSPFSENYGYTF	TGTGCCAGCTCACCATTTAGTGAGAACTATGGCTACACCTTC
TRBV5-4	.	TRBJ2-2	CASSLGQQIGTGELFF	TGTGCCAGCAGCTTGGGACAGCAGATTGGCACCGGGGAGCTGTTTTTT
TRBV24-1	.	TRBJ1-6	CAGYNWGASYNSPLHF	TGTGCCGGGTACAATTGGGGGGCTTCCTATAATTCACCCCTCCACTTT
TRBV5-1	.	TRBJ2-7	CASRWGDDGHYEQYF	TGCGCCAGCCGGTGGGGGGACGATGGACACTACGAGCAGTACTTC
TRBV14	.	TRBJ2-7	CASSQTAYEQYF	TGTGCCAGCAGCCAGACAGCCTACGAGCAGTACTTC
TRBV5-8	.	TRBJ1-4	CASSLSATPGEKLFF	TGTGCCAGCAGCTTGAGTGCGACCCCCGGTGAAAAACTGTTTTTT
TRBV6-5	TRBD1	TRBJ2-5	CASTPGGSETQYF	TGTGCCAGCACCCCAGGGGGCAGTGAGACCCAGTACTTC